The next 18 T cell receptor beta chains were all read from a single sample in a study of blood T cells in healthy people across ages. It was with a sample-barcoded 5' primer and a J-beta primer mix that a second PCR of roughly 6 to 11 cycles was run. TCRdb analysed the 5' RACE reads with MiXCR anew, one entry per CDR3 protein. Of 910,000 or so distinct CDR3 sequences in the sample, about 53% were seen once. The sequenced sample was blood. These receptor sequences come from a woman aged 55-69 years in good health.

This rearrangement joins TRBV24-1 to TRBJ2-1, with 14 bases matching TRBD2. The CDR3 sequence is 13 residues long. V was pared by 8 bases and J by 8 bases, with 1 base of the junction left unmatched. Germline V lookup: CDR1 KGHDR, CDR2 SFDVKD. The CDR3 is CATMGLAGDEQFF. In nucleotides, the CDR3 is TGTGCCACCATGGGACTAGCGGGAGATGAGCAGTTCTTC.

This clonotype was seen more than once but under ten times. The rearrangement joins TRBV7-2 to TRBJ2-7, with D possibly called TRBD1 or TRBD2 (6 bases each). The CDR3 covers 13 residues. Between the trimmed V and J ends, which lost 1 base and 12 bases, there was a span of 16 bases. Germline V CDR1 and CDR2: SGHTA, FQGNSA. Here the CDR3 reads CASSLDPPGAWYF. The CDR3 DNA is TGTGCCAGCAGCTTAGACCCACCGGGGGCCTGGTACTTC.

There are a few counts of this clonotype. The DNA of the CDR3 is TGTGCCAGCAGCGCGTATCTAGCGGGAGGGCCGGTTAATGAGCAGTTCTTC. Translating it yields CASSAYLAGGPVNEQFF. V and J are TRBV7-9 and TRBJ2-1; 12 nucleotides match TRBD2. The CDR3 loop spans 17 amino acids. Germline V lookup: CDR1 SEHNR, CDR2 FQNEAQ (reference sequence). Germline trimming cut 5 bases from V and 7 bases from J; bases unmatched to any gene: 12.

In this sample, this clonotype turned up a few times. V and J are TRBV7-9 and TRBJ1-2; D is unresolved. CDR1 and CDR2 from the germline V gene are SEHNR and FQNEAQ (reference sequence). Trimming took off 3 bases at V and 7 bases at J, with 6 bases between the two ends. This CDR3 is 11 amino acids long. The CDR3 reads CASSFEGGYTF. The CDR3 DNA reads TGTGCCAGCAGCTTTGAGGGTGGCTACACCTTC.

This chain connects TRBV24-1 to TRBJ2-1; D is uncertain. The germline gives CDR1 KGHDR, CDR2 SFDVKD. V lost 3 bases and J lost 0, with 2 bases in between. This CDR3 is 13 amino acids long. CDR3 protein: CATSDSSYNEQFF. The CDR3 region has the DNA TGTGCCACCAGTGATAGCTCCTACAATGAGCAGTTCTTC.

This clonotype was found many times. The genes are TRBV6-5 and TRBJ2-7, with D perhaps TRBD1 or TRBD2 (5 bases each). Germline-derived CDR1 and CDR2 are MNHEY and SVGAGI. The CDR3 runs to 12 residues. V gave up 2 bases and J gave up 6 bases, with 8 bases separating them. CDR3 region: CASSYGGSEQYF. CDR3 nucleotides: TGTGCCAGCAGTTACGGGGGTAGCGAGCAGTACTTC.

The chain recombines TRBV7-2 with TRBJ2-1; maybe TRBD2 (6 bases). In germline, CDR1 is SGHTA, CDR2 FQGNSA. Trimming left V 5 bases short and J 4 bases short, with 15 bases between. This CDR3 spans 15 amino acids. The CDR3 sequence: CASSPRLGGYNEQFF. CDR3 DNA: TGTGCCAGCAGCCCCCGGCTCGGGGGATACAATGAGCAGTTCTTC.

CDR3 region: CASSFSGSAPYEQYF. In nucleotides, the CDR3 is TGTGCCAGCAGCTTTAGCGGGAGTGCCCCATACGAGCAGTACTTC. This chain joins TRBV7-2 and TRBJ2-7; TRBD2 matches at 9 bases. Per the germline V gene, CDR1 is SGHTA and CDR2 is FQGNSA. With 3 bases clipped from V and 4 bases from J, the junction kept 7 bases outside the gene matches. This CDR3 spans 15 amino acids.

This rearrangement joins TRBV5-1 to TRBJ2-3, with D possibly TRBD2 on 6 matching bases. The CDR3 runs to 15 residues. Germline V gene lookup returns CDR1 SGHRS and CDR2 YFSETQ. Trimming shortened V by 1 base and J by 5 bases, and 14 bases separated the two germline ends. This CDR3 reads CASSLQASVVDTQYF. CDR3 sequence (DNA): TGCGCCAGCAGCTTGCAGGCTAGCGTAGTAGATACGCAGTATTTT.

This clonotype was observed a few times. The chain couples TRBV6-4 to TRBJ2-3; the D gene is possibly TRBD2 (5 bases). Trimming removed 8 bases at V and 4 bases at J, with 16 bases between. Germline V gives CDR1 MRHNA, CDR2 SNTAGT. The CDR3 is made up of 14 amino acids. Here the CDR3 reads CASQVDFGADTQYF. CDR3 DNA sequence: TGTGCCAGCCAAGTGGACTTTGGGGCAGATACGCAGTATTTT.

With respect to this clonotype: This sequence may be a read error, since a much larger clone differs from it by one base. This chain uses TRBV5-1 with TRBJ2-1; 8 nucleotides align to TRBD2. The CDR3 spans 18 residues. J lost 6 bases, V lost 4 bases, and 18 bases had no gene match. Germline values: CDR1 SGHRS, CDR2 YFSETQ. The DNA for the CDR3 is TGCGCCAGCAGCACACCCGATTCTGGCGGGAGGCAAGGCAATGAGCAGTTCTTC. Its translation: CASSTPDSGGRQGNEQFF. The complete variable domain, with remaining parts taken from reference TRBV5-1 and TRBJ2-1, reads KAGVTQTPRYLIKTRGQQVTLSCSPISGHRSVSWYQQTPGQGLQFLFEYFSETQRNKGNFPGRFSGRQFSNSRSEMNVSTLELGDSALYLCASSTPDSGGRQGNEQFFGPGTRLTVL.

This clonotype was seen more than once but under ten times. V usage is TRBV4-1 and J usage is TRBJ1-4; 8 nucleotides agree with TRBD1. Germline V CDR1 and CDR2: MGHRA, YSYEKL. The CDR3 contains 15 residues. Trimming removed 3 bases from V and 8 bases from J; junction bases left unmatched: 8. CDR3 amino acids: CASSHLDRVGEKLFF. The CDR3 coding sequence is TGCGCCAGCAGCCATTTGGACAGGGTTGGAGAAAAACTGTTTTTT.

The chain couples TRBV11-2 to TRBJ2-7; 7 bases fit TRBD1. The CDR3 extends over 15 amino acids. After removal of 5 bases from V and 3 bases from J, the junction contained 10 bases not matched to a gene. CDR1 and CDR2 from the germline V gene are SGHAT and FQNNGV. CDR3: CASSAGAGGFYEQYF. CDR3 sequence (DNA): TGTGCCAGCAGCGCCGGGGCAGGGGGATTCTACGAGCAGTACTTC.

This rearrangement joins TRBV20-1 to TRBJ1-2; the match to TRBD1 covers 7 bases. The CDR3 consists of 14 residues. CDR1 and CDR2 (germline): DFQATT, SNEGSKA (reference sequence). J gave up 7 bases and V 3 bases, and 11 bases lay outside the gene matches. CDR3 bases: TGCAGTGCTAGCGATAGGGGACAGCGTTTTGGCTACACCTTC. Its translation is CSASDRGQRFGYTF.

The V call is TRBV20-1, the J call TRBJ2-1; TRBD1 might be the D (5 bases). With 4 bases removed from V and 4 bases from J, the gap between germline ends came to 8 bases. The CDR3 sequence is 12 residues long. The germline V gene encodes CDR1 DFQATT and CDR2 SNEGSKA (reference sequence). CDR3 bases: TGCAGTGCTATAGCAGGGTACAATGAGCAGTTCTTC. Protein product: CSAIAGYNEQFF.

V is TRBV7-8 and J is TRBJ2-7; 7 bases fit TRBD2. V shed 4 bases and J 5 bases; nucleotides not matched to a gene: 14. Germline CDR1 is SGHVS and CDR2 is FQNEAQ. The CDR3 extends over 16 amino acids. CDR3 region: CASSSRMAGVVNEQYF. The CDR3 DNA reads TGTGCCAGCAGCTCCAGGATGGCGGGAGTGGTCAACGAGCAGTACTTC.

The rearrangement joins TRBV4-1 to TRBJ2-1; 10 bases map to TRBD1. Germline V gene data show CDR1 as MGHRA and CDR2 as YSYEKL. Losses at the gene ends were 0 bases for V and 10 bases for J; bases not matched to a gene: 15. CDR3 length: 18 amino acids. For the CDR3, the DNA is TGCGCCAGCAGCCAAGAAGGGGGCAGCGGGACAGGGGAGTACGAGCAGTTCTTC. Translating gives CASSQEGGSGTGEYEQFF.

The rearrangement joins TRBV20-1 to TRBJ2-1; 15 bases map to TRBD2. Losses at the gene ends were 6 bases for V and 0 bases for J; bases not matched to a gene: 12. Germline assignment: CDR1 DFQATT and CDR2 SNEGSKA (reference sequence). The CDR3 is made up of 19 amino acids. CDR3 DNA: TGCAGTGCGCACGGGACTAGCGGGAGGAGTCGAATCTCCTACAATGAGCAGTTCTTC. Its translation: CSAHGTSGRSRISYNEQFF.